This TCR beta chain derives from a study of T cell repertoires in cytomegalovirus infection. At the level of the study: It can be stated that public TCR beta signatures indicated CMV infection as well as a matching HLA type.

The study, taken as a whole, reports: CMV-specific TCR beta clonotypes restricted by HLA-C dominated the ex vivo response. Accumulated public TCR beta family frequency recognized individuals carrying CMV together with the relevant HLA.

V shed 6 bases and J shed 5 bases, with 16 bases lying between them. The CDR3 has 14 residues. Germline V gene sequence: CDR1 SNHLY, CDR2 FYNNEI. This clonotype has only a few counts. Its cognate antigen is unknown. TCRdb re-derived calls from the reads in MiXCR, one entry per CDR3 protein. The sample contains 290,000 or so distinct CDR3 sequences, 9.6% of which appear only once. The sample consisted of PBMCs. The TCR originated in a human donor in good health (CMV status not recorded). Some clones in this sample may be carry-over from other donors' samples. The rearrangement joins TRBV2 to TRBJ2-5; tentative D call: TRBD1 (5 bases). CDR3 region: CASSQGFAMETQYF. CDR3 DNA sequence: TGTGCCAGCAGCCAGGGCTTTGCTATGGAGACCCAGTACTTC.